The rows below give T cell receptor beta chains drawn from one sample of a study of blood T cells in healthy people across ages. TCRdb re-analysed the 5' RACE reads in MiXCR, keeping a single row per CDR3 protein. The sample lists about 1.4 million distinct CDR3 sequences, approximately 59% occurring once. The sequenced sample consisted of blood. These receptors all come from a man aged 18 to 30 in good health. Each CDR3 is given with its conserved first and last residue. A D gene is named only where the DNA matches it firmly. Expanded clones get a size class; other rows say once, few or many, or leave the size out.

j_call: TRBJ1-2; v_call: TRBV15; clone_size: NA; d_call: NA; cdr3_aa: CATSPTIPRRESGYTF; cdr3_nt: TGTGCCACCAGCCCAACTATTCCCCGCAGGGAGTCTGGCTACACCTTC
j_call: TRBJ2-1; v_call: TRBV19; clone_size: NA; d_call: TRBD2; cdr3_aa: CASSTKTLTSGRINEQFF; cdr3_nt: TGTGCCAGTAGTACAAAAACCTTGACTAGCGGGAGGATCAATGAGCAGTTCTTC
j_call: TRBJ2-3; v_call: TRBV3-1; clone_size: few; d_call: TRBD2; cdr3_aa: CASSQPGLAGADTQYF; cdr3_nt: TGTGCCAGCAGCCAACCCGGACTAGCGGGAGCAGATACGCAGTATTTT
j_call: TRBJ1-1; v_call: TRBV2; clone_size: few; d_call: NA; cdr3_aa: CASSVAVRWTFF; cdr3_nt: TGTGCCAGCAGTGTGGCTGTGCGATGGACTTTCTTT
j_call: TRBJ1-4; v_call: TRBV27; clone_size: NA; d_call: NA; cdr3_aa: CASSLQGGINEKLFF; cdr3_nt: TGTGCCAGCAGTTTACAGGGAGGGATAAATGAAAAACTGTTTTTT
j_call: TRBJ2-5; v_call: TRBV7-8; clone_size: NA; d_call: TRBD1; cdr3_aa: CASSLARTGGIDQYF; cdr3_nt: TGTGCCAGCAGCTTAGCGAGGACAGGGGGGATAGACCAGTACTTC
j_call: TRBJ1-5; v_call: TRBV4-1; clone_size: NA; d_call: NA; cdr3_aa: CASSQGAARGNQPQHF; cdr3_nt: TGCGCCAGCAGCCAAGGGGCAGCCCGTGGCAATCAGCCCCAGCATTTT
j_call: TRBJ1-2; v_call: TRBV11-2; clone_size: NA; d_call: TRBD1; cdr3_aa: CASSYTGGGRANYGYTF; cdr3_nt: TGTGCCAGCAGCTATACAGGGGGCGGTAGGGCAAACTATGGCTACACCTTC
j_call: TRBJ2-7; v_call: TRBV6-2/TRBV6-3; clone_size: NA; d_call: TRBD1; cdr3_aa: CASSTTGAFSYEQYF; cdr3_nt: TGTGCCAGCTCCACAACAGGGGCTTTTTCTTACGAGCAGTACTTC
j_call: TRBJ2-1; v_call: TRBV13; clone_size: NA; d_call: TRBD2; cdr3_aa: CASTLAGGRVDNEQFF; cdr3_nt: TGTGCCAGCACCTTAGCGGGAGGAAGGGTAGACAATGAGCAGTTCTTC
j_call: TRBJ2-7; v_call: TRBV4-3; clone_size: NA; d_call: NA; cdr3_aa: CASSQDPGHPTEEQYF; cdr3_nt: TGCGCCAGCAGCCAAGATCCGGGACACCCGACGGAAGAGCAGTACTTC
j_call: TRBJ1-5; v_call: TRBV6-2/TRBV6-3; clone_size: NA; d_call: NA; cdr3_aa: CASTGDSAQPQHF; cdr3_nt: TGTGCCAGCACCGGGGACTCGGCCCAGCCCCAGCATTTT
j_call: TRBJ2-1; v_call: TRBV29-1; clone_size: few; d_call: NA; cdr3_aa: CSSWWISSYNEQFF; cdr3_nt: TGCAGCTCTTGGTGGATAAGCTCCTACAATGAGCAGTTCTTC
j_call: TRBJ2-7; v_call: TRBV29-1; clone_size: few; d_call: TRBD1; cdr3_aa: CSVRTGPISYEQYF; cdr3_nt: TGCAGCGTCCGGACAGGGCCCATTTCCTACGAGCAGTACTTC
j_call: TRBJ2-7; v_call: TRBV27; clone_size: few; d_call: NA; cdr3_aa: CASGIGQSYEQYF; cdr3_nt: TGTGCCAGCGGGATAGGACAGAGCTACGAGCAGTACTTC
j_call: TRBJ2-7; v_call: TRBV10-3; clone_size: NA; d_call: NA; cdr3_aa: CAISEGATYEQYF; cdr3_nt: TGTGCCATCAGTGAGGGCGCCACCTACGAGCAGTACTTC
j_call: TRBJ2-3; v_call: TRBV25-1; clone_size: NA; d_call: NA; cdr3_aa: CASRAGGDTQYF; cdr3_nt: TGTGCCAGCAGGGCCGGTGGAGATACGCAGTATTTT
j_call: TRBJ1-1; v_call: TRBV20-1; clone_size: NA; d_call: TRBD1; cdr3_aa: CSLGRGANAEAFF; cdr3_nt: TGCAGCCTCGGCAGGGGGGCGAACGCTGAAGCTTTCTTT
j_call: TRBJ2-7; v_call: TRBV7-2; clone_size: NA; d_call: TRBD2; cdr3_aa: CASSVSGVYEQYF; cdr3_nt: TGTGCCAGCAGCGTTAGCGGGGTCTACGAGCAGTACTTC
j_call: TRBJ2-7; v_call: TRBV6-5; clone_size: few; d_call: NA; cdr3_aa: CASSSGTGPLYEQYF; cdr3_nt: TGTGCCAGCAGTTCCGGGACCGGGCCCCTTTACGAGCAGTACTTC
j_call: TRBJ1-5; v_call: TRBV4-2; clone_size: NA; d_call: TRBD1; cdr3_aa: CASSQDRTGAQPQHF; cdr3_nt: TGTGCCAGCAGCCAAGATAGGACAGGGGCTCAGCCCCAGCATTTT
j_call: TRBJ2-7; v_call: TRBV20-1; clone_size: few; d_call: TRBD1; cdr3_aa: CSAEKGTGVRYEQYF; cdr3_nt: TGCAGTGCTGAAAAGGGGACAGGCGTCAGATACGAGCAGTACTTC
j_call: TRBJ2-1; v_call: TRBV6-2/TRBV6-3; clone_size: NA; d_call: TRBD2; cdr3_aa: CASRSPGLAGGYYNEQLF; cdr3_nt: TGTGCCAGCAGGTCCCCGGGACTAGCGGGGGGGTACTACAATGAGCAGCTCTTC
j_call: TRBJ2-6; v_call: TRBV5-1; clone_size: many; d_call: NA; cdr3_aa: CASSLEGTGANVLTF; cdr3_nt: TGTGCCAGCAGTTTAGAGGGAACTGGGGCCAACGTCCTGACTTTC
j_call: TRBJ2-7; v_call: TRBV29-1; clone_size: many; d_call: NA; cdr3_aa: CSVEAGSYEQYF; cdr3_nt: TGCAGCGTTGAAGCAGGTTCCTACGAGCAGTACTTC
j_call: TRBJ1-2; v_call: TRBV25-1; clone_size: NA; d_call: NA; cdr3_aa: CASSEYRAERSFGYTF; cdr3_nt: TGTGCCAGCAGTGAATATAGGGCGGAGAGGAGTTTTGGCTACACCTTC